This TCR beta chain is from a study of T cell repertoires in cytomegalovirus infection. Study summary: The authors used CMV epitopes that were HLA-C-restricted (recently identified) and HLA-B-restricted (well studied). It can be stated that public TCR beta signatures indicated CMV infection as well as a matching HLA type. Study-level results: Carriers of CMV and the relevant HLA type were discriminated by public TCR beta frequency. Ex vivo, HLA-C-restricted CMV-specific TCR beta clonotypes prevailed over the rest of the response.

TCRdb processed the reads anew with MiXCR; each CDR3 protein has one entry. The sample includes around 570,000 distinct CDR3 sequences, about 40% of them seen just once. With respect to this clonotype: Antigen unknown.

Germline-derived CDR1 and CDR2 are SQVTM and ANQGSEA. The CDR3 contains 11 residues. V lost 7 bases, J lost 3 bases, and 9 bases lay in between. The receptor comes from a human donor in good health (CMV status not recorded). Some clones in this sample may be carry-over from other donors' samples. Sequenced material: cultured PBMCs, taken from culture after CMV antigen stimulation. The V and J genes are TRBV29-1 and TRBJ1-1; D uncertain. The DNA for the CDR3 is TGCAGCGGCGGGATGGACACTGAAGCTTTCTTT. Its protein product is CSGGMDTEAFF.